The rows below give T cell receptor beta chains drawn from one sample of a study of beta chain features in type 1 diabetes. Generated by immunoSEQ multiplex PCR, the TCRdb table keeps only in-frame clones and is missing some. This table has roughly 140,000 clones, around 10% appearing once. The sequenced sample consisted of central memory CD4+ T cells from blood. Every receptor here comes from a man between 18 and 35 years old in good health. Each CDR3 is given with its conserved first and last residue. Each record gives: J gene, V gene, D gene, clone size, CDR3 DNA, CDR3 protein. D genes are given only for firm matches. Where a row states a size, it is once, few, many or the class of an expanded clone; other rows omit it.

TRBJ2-4	TRBV5-5	TRBD1	few	TGTGCCAGCAGTTCTACAGGGGCCGGAGCCAAAAACATTCAGTACTTC	CASSSTGAGAKNIQYF
TRBJ2-1	TRBV5-4	-	-	TGTGCCAGCAGCTTGAGTAACAATGAGCAGTTCTTC	CASSLSNNEQFF
TRBJ2-7	TRBV28	-	-	TGTGCCAGCAGTGCCCCATCAAGCTCCTACGAGCAGTACTTC	CASSAPSSSYEQYF
TRBJ1-1	TRBV4-2	-	-	TGTGCCAGCAGCCAAGGGAATCAGGGGAACACTGAAGCTTTCTTT	CASSQGNQGNTEAFF
TRBJ2-5	TRBV7-3	TRBD1	few	TGTGCCAGCAGCCCGGGACAGGGGGAGACCCAGTACTTC	CASSPGQGETQYF
TRBJ1-5	TRBV7-2	-	-	TGTGCCAGCAGCTTAGCTACAGGGCCCAAGTCCCAGCATTTT	CASSLATGPKSQHF
TRBJ1-1	TRBV5-1	-	-	TGCGCCAGCAGCCGCCAGTGGGAGAACACTGAAGCTTTCTTT	CASSRQWENTEAFF
TRBJ2-7	TRBV10-3	-	many	TGTGCCATCAGTGAGAAGAAGGGAGACGAGCAGTACTTC	CAISEKKGDEQYF
TRBJ2-4	TRBV18	-	few	TGTGCCAGCTCACCATTACCGCCGACCTTAGCCAAAAACATTCAGTACTTC	CASSPLPPTLAKNIQYF
TRBJ2-1	TRBV2	-	-	TGTGCCAGCAGGGCCGAAGTTCGCTCCTACAATGAGCAGTTCTTC	CASRAEVRSYNEQFF
TRBJ1-6	TRBV11-3	TRBD1	few	TGTGCCAGCAGCTTCAACCACGTGGGACAGCGAAATTCACCCCTCCACTTT	CASSFNHVGQRNSPLHF
TRBJ1-3	TRBV30	TRBD1	few	TGTGCCTGGAGTTTTCCCGGACAGGCATACGGAAACACCATATATTTT	CAWSFPGQAYGNTIYF
TRBJ2-1	TRBV7-2	-	-	TGTGCCAGCAGCCAGACCGCAGGGAGGAATGAGCAGTTCTTC	CASSQTAGRNEQFF
TRBJ1-1	TRBV5-1	-	few	TGCGCCAGCAGCTTGACGCGTGTGAACACTGAAGCTTTCTTT	CASSLTRVNTEAFF
TRBJ2-1	TRBV5-1	TRBD2	few	TGCGCCAGCAGCTTGGATAGCGGGAGGACTAATGAGCAGTTCTTC	CASSLDSGRTNEQFF
TRBJ2-6	TRBV2	-	-	TGTGCCAGCAGTGCGACAGTCTCTGGGGCCAACGTCCTGACTTTC	CASSATVSGANVLTF
TRBJ1-1	TRBV29-1	TRBD1	few	TGCAGCGTTGGGACAGGGGGCCTCGGCACTGAAGCTTTCTTT	CSVGTGGLGTEAFF
TRBJ2-3	TRBV7-2	-	-	TGTGCCAGCAGCGCTAATGCAGATACGCAGTATTTT	CASSANADTQYF
TRBJ2-1	TRBV29-1	TRBD2	-	TGCAGCGTTGAAGACCCCAGACTAGCTCATCGCTATGAGCAGTTCTTC	CSVEDPRLAHRYEQFF
TRBJ2-1	TRBV29-1	TRBD2	-	TGCAGCGCAGGACTAGCGGGAGGGAGTGAGCAGTTCTTC	CSAGLAGGSEQFF
TRBJ2-4	TRBV25-1	-	-	TGTGCCAGCAGTTGGACCCTGGGAAACATTCAGTACTTC	CASSWTLGNIQYF
TRBJ1-2	TRBV27	TRBD1	few	TGTGCCACCCGCCGGGACAGGGAATATGGCTACACCTTC	CATRRDREYGYTF
TRBJ2-5	TRBV25-1	TRBD2	-	TGTGCCAGCAGTGACCCCTTAGCGGGGGTAAAAGAGACCCAGTACTTC	CASSDPLAGVKETQYF
TRBJ1-1	TRBV5-1	-	-	TGCGCCAGCAGCGGAGTCCTCCAGGGCACTGAAGCTTTCTTT	CASSGVLQGTEAFF
TRBJ2-4	TRBV14	TRBD1	-	TGTGCCAGCAGCCCGGGACAGCGAAACATTCAGTACTTC	CASSPGQRNIQYF
TRBJ2-5	TRBV7-9	-	-	TGTGCCAGCAGCCCCCCTGGTGAGACCCAGTACTTC	CASSPPGETQYF
TRBJ1-1	TRBV7-7	TRBD1	-	TGTGCCAGCAGCTTCCGGGACAGGGTAAACACTGAAGCTTTCTTT	CASSFRDRVNTEAFF